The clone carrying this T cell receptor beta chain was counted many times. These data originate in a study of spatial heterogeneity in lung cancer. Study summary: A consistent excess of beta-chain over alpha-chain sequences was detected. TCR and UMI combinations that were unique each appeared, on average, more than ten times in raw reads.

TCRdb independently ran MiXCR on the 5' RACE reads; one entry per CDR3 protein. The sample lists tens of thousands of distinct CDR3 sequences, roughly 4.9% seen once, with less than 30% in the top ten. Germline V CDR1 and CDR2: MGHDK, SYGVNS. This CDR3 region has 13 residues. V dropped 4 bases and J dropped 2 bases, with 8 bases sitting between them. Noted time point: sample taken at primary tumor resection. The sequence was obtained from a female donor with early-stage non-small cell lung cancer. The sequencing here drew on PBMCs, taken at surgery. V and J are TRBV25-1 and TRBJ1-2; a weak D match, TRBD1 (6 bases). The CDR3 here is CASSAGANYGYTF. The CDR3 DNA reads TGTGCCAGCAGTGCAGGGGCCAACTATGGCTACACCTTC.